This entry lists 18 T cell receptor beta chains sequenced from one sample in a study of T cell responses to AZD1222 COVID-19 vaccine. The table came from immunoSEQ multiplex PCR; TCRdb's copy has only in-frame clones and leaves some out. The data hold 100,000 or so clones, with approximately 87% observed a single time. The sample here was peripheral blood, taken on day 0 of AZD1222 vaccination. The source is an adult in good health.

The chain uses TRBV6-2 or TRBV6-3 and TRBJ2-7; D call uncertain. This CDR3 has 11 residues. The V and J ends lost 8 bases and 5 bases respectively, with 10 bases between them. Germline V gene sequence: CDR1 MNHEY, CDR2 SVGEGT. DNA of the CDR3: TGTGCCAGCCGTTTAGTTCACGAGCAGTACTTC. Protein: CASRLVHEQYF.

This rearrangement joins TRBV21-1 to TRBJ1-2. TRBV21-1 is annotated as a pseudogene. The CDR3 has 16 amino acids. The CDR3 region has the DNA TGTGCCAGCAGCCCCCGGGGGCAGGAGCTAAACTATGGCTACACCTTC. Translation: CASSPRGQELNYGYTF.

The chain carries TRBV11-3 and TRBJ1-1; no clear D. Germline CDR1 reads SGHNT; CDR2 reads YENEEA. The CDR3 spans 13 residues. V lost 2 bases, J lost 5 bases, and 9 bases lay in between. CDR3 nucleotide sequence: TGTGCCAGCAGCTTACCGGGTCGGACTGAAGCTTTCTTT. Translated, it gives CASSLPGRTEAFF.

The genes are TRBV6-5 and TRBJ1-2; perhaps TRBD1 as D (5 bases). Germline assignment: CDR1 MNHEY and CDR2 SVGAGI. The CDR3 spans 14 residues. Between the trimmed V and J ends, which lost 2 bases and 3 bases, there was a span of 10 bases. In DNA form, the CDR3 reads TGTGCCAGCAGTTACGAGGGGCCAGACTATGGCTACACCTTC. Translation: CASSYEGPDYGYTF.

The chain links TRBV19 to TRBJ1-4; D is unresolved. CDR1 is LNHDA and CDR2 is SQIVND in the germline V gene (reference sequence). Trimming left V 10 bases short and J 0 bases short, with 12 bases between. The CDR3 spans 14 residues. CDR3 in DNA: TGTGCCACCCGGTGGGCGACAACTAATGAAAAACTGTTTTTT. This gives the protein CATRWATTNEKLFF.

V is TRBV29-1 and J is TRBJ2-3, with D possibly being TRBD1 (5 bases). The length of the CDR3 is 17 residues. V was trimmed by 4 bases and J by 1 base, leaving 21 bases between them. In germline, CDR1 is SQVTM, CDR2 ANQGSEA. In DNA form, the CDR3 reads TGCAGCGTTGTAATGGACACCAACCGGGTTGGCACAGATACGCAGTATTTT. It encodes CSVVMDTNRVGTDTQYF.

The chain uses TRBV27 and TRBJ2-7; 9 nucleotides match TRBD1. This CDR3 is built from 15 residues. Germline CDR1 MNHEY, CDR2 SMNVEV (reference sequence). With 3 bases clipped from V and 4 bases from J, the junction kept 7 bases outside the gene matches. The DNA of the CDR3 is TGTGCCAGCAGTTTTCAGGGACAGGGAGGGTACGAGCAGTACTTC. Residues: CASSFQGQGGYEQYF.

This clone is a singleton in its sample. The rearrangement joins TRBV2 to TRBJ1-5, with D uncertain. The germline V and J ends were trimmed by 3 bases and 3 bases, with 9 bases remaining between them. The germline CDR1 and CDR2 sequences are SNHLY and FYNNEI. The CDR3 length is 14 residues. The CDR3 DNA follows: TGTGCCAGCAGTGAGAGAGGGAACAATCAGCCCCAGCATTTT. Translation: CASSERGNNQPQHF.

The rearrangement uses TRBV20-1 and TRBJ1-2; D is uncertain. The CDR3 is made up of 11 amino acids. V lost 3 bases and J 3 bases, leaving 5 bases between the germline ends. Per the germline V gene, CDR1 is DFQATT and CDR2 is SNEGSKA (reference sequence). The CDR3 region is CSARIDYGYTF. As DNA, the CDR3 is TGCAGTGCTAGGATCGACTATGGCTACACCTTC.

The V and J genes are TRBV19 and TRBJ1-1, with a weak D call TRBD1 (6 bases). The CDR3 has 14 residues. Germline values: CDR1 LNHDA, CDR2 SQIVND (reference sequence). Trimming stripped 5 bases from V and 1 base from J, with 11 bases between. CDR3 coding DNA: TGTGCCAGTAGTTTCAGGGGCGGGAACACTGAAGCTTTCTTT. This gives the protein CASSFRGGNTEAFF.

This rearrangement joins TRBV29-1 to TRBJ2-5, with 7 bases fitting TRBD2. The CDR3 consists of 12 residues. CDR1 is SQVTM, CDR2 ANQGSEA, per germline. The V segment lost 4 bases and the J segment 4 bases; nucleotides outside the gene matches: 3. CDR3 residues: CSVGREGETQYF. In DNA, the CDR3 is TGCAGCGTTGGAAGGGAGGGAGAGACCCAGTACTTC. Drawing the rest from reference TRBV29-1 and TRBJ2-5, the complete variable domain is SAVISQKPSRDICQRGTSLTIQCQVDSQVTMMFWYRQQPGQSLTLIATANQGSEATYESGFVIDKFPISRPNLTFSTLTVSNMSPEDSSIYLCSVGREGETQYFGPGTRLLVL.

The chain carries TRBV27 and TRBJ1-5; TRBD1 might be the D (6 bases). The CDR3 is 15 amino acids. The ends were cut back, 2 bases at V and 6 bases at J, with 14 bases in the middle. The germline gives CDR1 MNHEY, CDR2 SMNVEV (reference sequence). CDR3 DNA: TGTGCCAGCAGTTTACGGGCGGGGGCAATTCAGCCCCAGCATTTT. Translated, it gives CASSLRAGAIQPQHF.

The rearrangement uses TRBV6-5 and TRBJ1-3; the D is unclear. CDR1 and CDR2 (germline): MNHEY, SVGAGI. Trimming removed 6 bases from V and 1 base from J, with 10 bases in between. The CDR3 consists of 14 residues. CDR3 amino acids: CASREKVSGNTIYF. Here the CDR3 DNA reads TGTGCCAGCAGGGAGAAGGTGTCTGGAAACACCATATATTTT.

V usage is TRBV29-1 and J usage is TRBJ2-1; the match to TRBD2 covers 11 bases. Germline CDR1 and CDR2: SQVTM and ANQGSEA. CDR3 length equals 15 residues. V lost 7 bases to trimming and J lost 1 base; unmatched junction nucleotides: 6. The CDR3, as DNA: TGCAGCGCCAGTAGCGGGAGGGGTTCCTACAATGAGCAGTTCTTC. It is translated as CSASSGRGSYNEQFF.

This chain connects TRBV2 to TRBJ2-7; D gene unclear. CDR3 size: 13 residues. Germline CDR1 is SNHLY and CDR2 is FYNNEI. V lost 6 bases and J 3 bases, leaving 12 bases between the germline ends. The DNA for the CDR3 is TGTGCCAGCAGAATCGACATATACTACGAGCAGTACTTC. The encoded protein is CASRIDIYYEQYF.

This clone has only one observation. This sequence joins TRBV18 and TRBJ2-7; 9 bases line up with TRBD1. This CDR3 comprises 16 residues. In germline, CDR1 is KGHSH, CDR2 LQKENI. V shed 3 bases, J shed 5 bases, and the junction held 11 bases outside the gene matches. As DNA, the CDR3 is TGTGCCAGCTCACCTCAATCAACCGGGACAGGGAACGAGCAGTACTTC. Protein: CASSPQSTGTGNEQYF.

This chain connects TRBV10-3 to TRBJ1-5; D gene uncertain. Germline lookup yields CDR1 ENHRY and CDR2 SYGVKD. Between the trimmed V and J ends, which lost 0 bases and 6 bases, there was a span of 6 bases. This CDR3 has 13 amino acids. DNA for the CDR3: TGTGCCATCAGTGAGTCGTCGGCTCAGCCCCAGCATTTT. Encoded protein: CAISESSAQPQHF.

The gene calls are TRBV6-5 and TRBJ1-1; D is perhaps TRBD1 (6 bases). The germline V and J ends were trimmed by 7 bases and 3 bases, with 15 bases remaining between them. This CDR3 region has 14 residues. Germline V gene data show CDR1 as MNHEY and CDR2 as SVGAGI. CDR3 DNA: TGTGCCAGCAAGGGGGGTACCAGCGACACTGAAGCTTTCTTT. Amino acids: CASKGGTSDTEAFF.